This entry lists 10 T cell receptor beta chains sequenced from one sample in a study of a mutant IDH1 vaccine in newly diagnosed glioma. Assay used: immunoSEQ multiplex PCR; TCRdb lists only in-frame clones, some missing. The sample consists of around 60,000 clones, approximately 84% of them appearing once. No antigen is known for these receptors. As for time point: week 11, during vaccination. A 20-mer mutant IDH1 peptide at 300 ug was injected subcutaneously with topical imiquimod. This specimen was PBMCs, taken from a glioma patient whose treatment included an IDH1 peptide vaccine. The source is a woman between 45 and 60 years old with glioma.

The V call is TRBV23-1, the J call TRBJ1-4; 9 bases fit TRBD1. TRBV23-1 is labeled an ORF, and its function is uncertain. The CDR3 has 17 residues. J lost 7 bases, V lost 0 bases, and 9 bases had no gene match. Here the CDR3 DNA reads TGCGCCAGCAGTCAATCCGGGACAGGGAGGGTTCGTGAAAAACTGTTTTTT. Protein: CASSQSGTGRVREKLFF.

This clone was observed a few times. The chain combines TRBV19 with TRBJ1-6; tentative D call: TRBD1 (6 bases). The CDR3 extends over 15 amino acids. The V gene's germline CDR1 is LNHDA and CDR2 SQIVND (reference sequence). Trimming took off 9 bases at V and 10 bases at J, with 22 bases between the two ends. CDR3 sequence (DNA): TGTGCCAGCCGCACGGGGGCATCTCTGGGCTCACCCCTCCACTTT. Translated, it gives CASRTGASLGSPLHF.

This clone was detected a few times. The chain is built from TRBV19 and TRBJ1-2, with D possibly being TRBD1 (5 bases). There are 12 residues in the CDR3. The germline V and J ends were trimmed by 10 bases and 2 bases, with 11 bases remaining between them. The germline gives CDR1 LNHDA, CDR2 SQIVND (reference sequence). The CDR3 region has the DNA TGTGCCACCAGGGACGGAAACTATGGCTACACCTTC. Translating gives CATRDGNYGYTF.

The chain recombines TRBV10-3 with TRBJ2-5; D tentatively fits TRBD1 or TRBD2 (5 bases each). V was shortened by 5 bases and J by 2 bases, with 12 bases between the two germline ends. The CDR3 loop spans 14 amino acids. Germline lookup yields CDR1 ENHRY and CDR2 SYGVKD. The CDR3 DNA reads TGTGCCATCAGTCTGGGACGCCATCAAGAGACCCAGTACTTC. Its translation: CAISLGRHQETQYF.

The chain carries TRBV19 and TRBJ1-3; D might be TRBD1 (6 bases). The V gene lost 5 bases and the J gene lost 2 bases, with 22 bases spanning the gap. Germline V gene sequence: CDR1 LNHDA, CDR2 SQIVND (reference sequence). The CDR3 is 18 residues long. This CDR3 reads CASSASGGRIVTGNTIYF. The CDR3 bases are TGTGCCAGTAGTGCGTCGGGGGGGCGTATAGTAACTGGAAACACCATATATTTT.

This sequence joins TRBV27 and TRBJ1-2, with D maybe TRBD1 (6 bases). V gave up 5 bases and J gave up 8 bases, with 18 bases separating them. CDR1 and CDR2 from the germline V gene are MNHEY and SMNVEV (reference sequence). This CDR3 comprises 14 residues. DNA for the CDR3: TGTGCCAGCAGTCCCGCCAGCAGGGGAGGGGGCTACACCTTC. It encodes CASSPASRGGGYTF.

The rearrangement links TRBV18 to TRBJ1-5; TRBD1 might be the D (6 bases). Trimming stripped 3 bases from V and 1 base from J, with 10 bases between. CDR3 size: 15 residues. Per germline, CDR1 KGHSH and CDR2 LQKENI. CDR3 nucleotide sequence: TGTGCCAGCTCACCCATGGGGGCGAGCAATCAGCCCCAGCATTTT. Amino acids: CASSPMGASNQPQHF.

This chain connects TRBV6-1 to TRBJ1-3; TRBD1 might be the D (5 bases). Germline values: CDR1 MNHNS, CDR2 SASEGT. There are 14 residues in the CDR3. V lost 6 bases and J 3 bases, leaving 12 bases between the germline ends. The CDR3 sequence is CASSRGGGGNTIYF. Here the CDR3 DNA reads TGTGCCAGCAGCCGTGGGGGTGGTGGAAACACCATATATTTT.

The chain couples TRBV7-3 to TRBJ2-2, with TRBD2 matching 13 bases. This CDR3 spans 16 amino acids. The J segment lost 5 bases and the V segment lost 4 bases, leaving 4 bases of the junction unmatched. The germline V gene has CDR1 SGHTA and CDR2 FQGTGA. CDR3 bases: TGTGCCAGCAGCTCTCCGGGACTAGCGGGAACCGGGGAGCTGTTTTTT. This gives the protein CASSSPGLAGTGELFF.

The chain has TRBV29-1 and TRBJ2-3; no clear D gene. The length of the CDR3 is 12 residues. Germline V gene sequence: CDR1 SQVTM, CDR2 ANQGSEA. Trimming took 5 bases from V and 6 from J, leaving 12 bases between them. In nucleotides, the CDR3 is TGCAGCGTTACCTATCCTACGGATACGCAGTATTTT. Translating it yields CSVTYPTDTQYF.